This section outlines one T cell receptor beta chain sequence together with its context. Its target is not known. V gave up 1 base and J gave up 2 bases; unmatched junction bases: 5. CDR1 and CDR2 from the germline V gene are LGHNA and YNFKEQ. The CDR3 totals 16 residues. The data are from a study of blood T cell dynamics during melanoma immunotherapy. Study-level results: At W3, later disease-control patients showed bifurcated PBMC repertoire changes, unlike progressors. Whether repertoire-driving clones were melanoma-specific could not be determined.

Time point here: week 3, after first cycle of checkpoint inhibitor. Patients with prior systemic cancer treatment, concomitant immunosuppressants, or other active malignancies were excluded. DNA loading was fixed at about 380 ng for all bulk PBMC samples. The method was immunoSEQ multiplex PCR; TCRdb's version includes in-frame clones alone and lacks a portion of them. The data show around 6,200 clones, with over 75% seen just once and about 30% held by the top ten. The source material was blood, sampled from a patient treated with checkpoint blockade. The clonotype originates from a human donor with melanoma. The V gene is TRBV4-2, the J gene TRBJ2-7, with TRBD2 matching 10 bases. The CDR3 region has the DNA TGTGCCAGCAGCCAAGCCTGGACTAGCGGAACCTACGAGCAGTACTTC. Translated, it gives CASSQAWTSGTYEQYF.